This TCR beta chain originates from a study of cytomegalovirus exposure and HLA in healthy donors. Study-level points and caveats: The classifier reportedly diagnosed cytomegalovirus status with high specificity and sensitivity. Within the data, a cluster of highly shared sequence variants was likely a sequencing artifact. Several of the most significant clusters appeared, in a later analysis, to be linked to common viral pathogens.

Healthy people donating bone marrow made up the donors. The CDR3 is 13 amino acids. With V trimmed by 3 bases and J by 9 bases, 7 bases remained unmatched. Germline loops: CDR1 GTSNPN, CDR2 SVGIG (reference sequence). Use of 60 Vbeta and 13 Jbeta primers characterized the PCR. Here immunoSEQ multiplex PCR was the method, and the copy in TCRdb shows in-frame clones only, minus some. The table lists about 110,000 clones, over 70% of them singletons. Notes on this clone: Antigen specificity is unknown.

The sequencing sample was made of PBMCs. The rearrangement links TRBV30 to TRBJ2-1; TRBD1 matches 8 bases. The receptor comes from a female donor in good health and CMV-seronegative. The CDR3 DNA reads TGTGCCTGGAGGCCCAGGGGGCGAGGTGAGCAGTTCTTC. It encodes CAWRPRGRGEQFF.